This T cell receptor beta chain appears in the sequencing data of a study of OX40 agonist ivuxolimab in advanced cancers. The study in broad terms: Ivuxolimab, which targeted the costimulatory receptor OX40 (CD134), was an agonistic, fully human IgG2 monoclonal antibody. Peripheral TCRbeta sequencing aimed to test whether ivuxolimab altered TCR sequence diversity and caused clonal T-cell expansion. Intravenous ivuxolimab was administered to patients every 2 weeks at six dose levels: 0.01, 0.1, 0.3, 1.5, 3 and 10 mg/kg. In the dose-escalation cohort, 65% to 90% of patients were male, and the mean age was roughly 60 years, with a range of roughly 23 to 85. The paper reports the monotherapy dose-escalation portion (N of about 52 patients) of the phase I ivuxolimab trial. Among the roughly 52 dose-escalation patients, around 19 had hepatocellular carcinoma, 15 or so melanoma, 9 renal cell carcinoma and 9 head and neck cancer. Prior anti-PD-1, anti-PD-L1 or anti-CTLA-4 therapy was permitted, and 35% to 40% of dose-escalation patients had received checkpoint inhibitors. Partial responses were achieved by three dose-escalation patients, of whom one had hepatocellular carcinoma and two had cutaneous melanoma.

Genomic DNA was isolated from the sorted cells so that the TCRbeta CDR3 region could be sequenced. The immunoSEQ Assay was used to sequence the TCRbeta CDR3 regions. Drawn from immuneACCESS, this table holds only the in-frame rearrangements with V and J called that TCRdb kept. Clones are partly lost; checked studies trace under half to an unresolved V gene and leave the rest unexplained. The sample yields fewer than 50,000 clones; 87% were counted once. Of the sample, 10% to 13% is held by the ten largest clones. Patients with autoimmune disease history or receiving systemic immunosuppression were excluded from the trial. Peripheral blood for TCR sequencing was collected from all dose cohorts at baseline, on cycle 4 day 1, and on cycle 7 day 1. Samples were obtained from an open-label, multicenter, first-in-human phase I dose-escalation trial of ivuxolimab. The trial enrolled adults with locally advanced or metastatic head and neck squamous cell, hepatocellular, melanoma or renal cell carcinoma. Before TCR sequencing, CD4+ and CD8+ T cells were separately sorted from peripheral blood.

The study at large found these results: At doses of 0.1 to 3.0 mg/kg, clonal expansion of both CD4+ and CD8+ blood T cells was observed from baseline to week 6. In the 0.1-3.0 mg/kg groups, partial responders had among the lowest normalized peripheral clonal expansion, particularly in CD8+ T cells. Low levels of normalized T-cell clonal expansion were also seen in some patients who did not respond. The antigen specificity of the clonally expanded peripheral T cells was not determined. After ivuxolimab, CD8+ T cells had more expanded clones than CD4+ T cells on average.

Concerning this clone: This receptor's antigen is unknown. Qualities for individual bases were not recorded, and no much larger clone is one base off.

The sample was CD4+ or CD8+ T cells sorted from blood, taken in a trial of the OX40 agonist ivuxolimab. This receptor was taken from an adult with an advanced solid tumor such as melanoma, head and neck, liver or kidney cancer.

The nucleotide sequence reads TGTGCCATCAGTTCTAGCGGGAGTGGTAACAATGAGCAGTTCTTC. It is translated as CAISSSGSGNNEQFF. The chain links TRBV10-3 with TRBJ2-1; a stretch of 10 junction bases matches TRBD2. From cysteine to phenylalanine, the CDR3 is 15 amino acids long. Of all the DNA, just the CDR3 is kept, 45 bases in frame from base 1. Germline trimming amounts to 5 bases on V and 5 bases on J, with 6 as the count of junction bases outside the gene matches. CDR1 and CDR2, looked up from the germline V gene, are ENHRY and SYGVKD.